Reported below is one T cell receptor (beta chain). Per the original methods: Amplification of reference gene primers was used by the study to estimate nucleated cell counts. The method was immunoSEQ multiplex PCR; TCRdb's version includes in-frame clones alone and lacks a portion of them. V and J calls and clone size are as listed in that table; D and trimming were resolved from the DNA. This sample has under 300,000 clones, with more than 70% found just once. Trimming left V 3 bases short and J 7 bases short, with 16 bases between. Germline assignment: CDR1 PRHDT and CDR2 FYEKMQ (reference sequence). The CDR3 has 16 residues. The data are from a study of blood T cell repertoires in COVID-19. Study overall: Samples of COVID-19 (acute and convalescent) were obtained from the United States, Italy and Spain.

The sequence was obtained from a woman between 55 and 75 years old in a cohort exposed to, infected with or recovered from COVID-19 (not recorded which). The sample taken for sequencing was PBMCs or T cells enriched from blood (not recorded which). The chain uses TRBV13 and TRBJ1-6; the D gene is possibly TRBD1 (6 bases). The CDR3 spells CASSLFQGRGNSPLHF. The CDR3 nucleotides are TGTGCCAGCAGCTTGTTTCAGGGGAGAGGAAATTCACCCCTCCACTTT.